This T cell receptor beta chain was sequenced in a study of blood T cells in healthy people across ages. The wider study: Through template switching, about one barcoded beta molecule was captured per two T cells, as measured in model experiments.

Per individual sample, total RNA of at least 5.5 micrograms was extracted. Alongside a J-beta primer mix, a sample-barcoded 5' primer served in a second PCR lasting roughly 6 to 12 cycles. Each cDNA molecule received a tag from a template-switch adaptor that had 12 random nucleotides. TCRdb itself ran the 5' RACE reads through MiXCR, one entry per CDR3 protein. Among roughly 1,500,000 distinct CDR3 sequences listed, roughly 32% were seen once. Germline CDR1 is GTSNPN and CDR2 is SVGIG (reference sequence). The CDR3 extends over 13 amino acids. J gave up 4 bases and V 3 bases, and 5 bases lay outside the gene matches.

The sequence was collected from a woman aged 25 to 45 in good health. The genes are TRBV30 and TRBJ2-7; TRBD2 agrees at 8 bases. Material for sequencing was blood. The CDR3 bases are TGTGCCTGGAGCACGGGAGGGCCTTACGAGCAGTACTTC. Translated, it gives CAWSTGGPYEQYF. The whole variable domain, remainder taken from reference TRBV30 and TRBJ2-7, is SQTIHQWPATLVQPVGSPLSLECTVEGTSNPNLYWYRQAAGRGLQLLFYSVGIGQISSEVPQNLSASRPQDRQFILSSKKLLLSDSGFYLCAWSTGGPYEQYFGPGTRLTVT.